This T cell receptor beta chain is drawn from a study of shared clonotypes between healthy human individuals. Study information: Per donor, CD8 memory used one plate, CD8 naive used two, CD4 memory used three and CD4 naive used three. Study observations and caveats: Non-shared clonotypes had lower generation probabilities than clonotypes shared by all four sorted-subset donors. Estimated richness was generally greater in naive than memory subsets.

Germline lookup yields CDR1 ENHRY and CDR2 SYGVKD. V lost 10 bases and J 3 bases, leaving 15 bases between the germline ends. The CDR3 sequence is 13 residues long. This table comes from immunoSEQ multiplex PCR, and its TCRdb copy is limited to in-frame clones, with some not included. The sample shows around 330,000 clones, roughly 70% of them seen only once. About this clone: The antigen is unknown.

The receptor's source is a man in his thirties or forties in good health. Sequenced material: memory CD4+ T cells sorted from blood. Regarding subset: CD45RA-negative fraction. The J gene is TRBJ2-5, the V gene TRBV10-3, with D maybe TRBD1 (5 bases). In DNA, the CDR3 is TGTGCCACCGCTGAGTGCAGGGAAGAGACCCAGTACTTC. Protein: CATAECREETQYF.